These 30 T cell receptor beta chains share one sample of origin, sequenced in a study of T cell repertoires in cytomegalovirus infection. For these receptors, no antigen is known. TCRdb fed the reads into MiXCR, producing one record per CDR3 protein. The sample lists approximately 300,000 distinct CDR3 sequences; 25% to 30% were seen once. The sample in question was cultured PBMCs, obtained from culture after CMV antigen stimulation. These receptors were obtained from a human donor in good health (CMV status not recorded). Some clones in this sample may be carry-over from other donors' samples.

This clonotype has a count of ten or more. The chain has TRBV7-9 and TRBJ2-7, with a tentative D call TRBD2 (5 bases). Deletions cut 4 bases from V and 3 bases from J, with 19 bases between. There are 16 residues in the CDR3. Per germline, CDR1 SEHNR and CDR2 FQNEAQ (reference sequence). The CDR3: CASSSSLGAAGYEQYF. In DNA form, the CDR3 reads TGTGCCAGCAGCTCCTCCCTAGGAGCGGCCGGCTACGAGCAGTACTTC.

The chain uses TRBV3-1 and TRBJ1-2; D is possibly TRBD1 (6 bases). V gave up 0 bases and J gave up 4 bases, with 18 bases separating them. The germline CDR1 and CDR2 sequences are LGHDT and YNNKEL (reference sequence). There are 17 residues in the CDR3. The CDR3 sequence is CASSQDLSRGAGYGYTF. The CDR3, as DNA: TGTGCCAGCAGCCAAGACCTCTCTCGGGGGGCCGGCTATGGCTACACCTTC.

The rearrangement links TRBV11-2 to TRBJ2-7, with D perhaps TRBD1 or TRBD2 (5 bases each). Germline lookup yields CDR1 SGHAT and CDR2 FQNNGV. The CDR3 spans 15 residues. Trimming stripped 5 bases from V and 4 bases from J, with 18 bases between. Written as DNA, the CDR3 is TGTGCCAGCAGCCCCGGGACCGCCGCGGGTTACGAGCAGTACTTC. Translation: CASSPGTAAGYEQYF.

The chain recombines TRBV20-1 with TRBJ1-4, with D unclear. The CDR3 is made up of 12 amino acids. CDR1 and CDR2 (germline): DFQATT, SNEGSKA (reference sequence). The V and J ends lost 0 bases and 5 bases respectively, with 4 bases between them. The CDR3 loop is CSARDLNEKLFF. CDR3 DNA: TGCAGTGCTAGAGATCTGAATGAAAAACTGTTTTTT.

The CDR3 region is CASSPSRQGNTEAFF. CDR3 nucleotides: TGTGCCAGCAGCCCTTCTAGACAGGGGAACACTGAAGCTTTCTTT. The chain uses TRBV7-9 and TRBJ1-1; TRBD1 matches at 7 bases. V dropped 5 bases and J dropped 1; count of bases not matched to a gene: 7. CDR3 length equals 15 residues. The germline gives CDR1 SEHNR, CDR2 FQNEAQ (reference sequence).

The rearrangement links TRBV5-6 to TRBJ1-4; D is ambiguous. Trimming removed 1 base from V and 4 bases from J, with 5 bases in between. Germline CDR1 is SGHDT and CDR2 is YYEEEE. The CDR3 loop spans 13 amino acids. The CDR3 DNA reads TGTGCCAGCAGCTTGTACGTTAATGAAAAACTGTTTTTT. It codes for CASSLYVNEKLFF.

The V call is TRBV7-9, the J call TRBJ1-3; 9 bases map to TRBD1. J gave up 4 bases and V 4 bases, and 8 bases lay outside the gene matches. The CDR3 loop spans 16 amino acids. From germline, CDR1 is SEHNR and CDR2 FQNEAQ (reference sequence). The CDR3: CASSSSGTGRGNTIYF. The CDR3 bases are TGTGCCAGCAGCTCCTCCGGGACAGGGAGAGGAAACACCATATATTTT.

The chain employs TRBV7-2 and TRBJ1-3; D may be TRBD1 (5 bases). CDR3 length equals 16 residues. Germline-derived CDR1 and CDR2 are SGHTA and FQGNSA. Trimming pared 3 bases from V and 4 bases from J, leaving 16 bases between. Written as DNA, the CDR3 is TGTGCCAGCAGCTTCGGGGGGGGAGGGTACGGAAACACCATATATTTT. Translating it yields CASSFGGGGYGNTIYF.

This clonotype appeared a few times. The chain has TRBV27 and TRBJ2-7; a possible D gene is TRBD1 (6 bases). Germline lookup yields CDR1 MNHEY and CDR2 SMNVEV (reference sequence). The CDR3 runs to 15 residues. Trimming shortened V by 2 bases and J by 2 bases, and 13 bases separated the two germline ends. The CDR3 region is CASSLPPRGTYEQYF. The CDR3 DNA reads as TGTGCCAGCAGTTTACCCCCCAGGGGAACCTACGAGCAGTACTTC.

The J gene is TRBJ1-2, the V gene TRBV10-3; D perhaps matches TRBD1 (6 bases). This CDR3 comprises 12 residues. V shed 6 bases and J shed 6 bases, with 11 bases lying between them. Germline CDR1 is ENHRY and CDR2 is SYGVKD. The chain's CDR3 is CAIRQGIDGYTF. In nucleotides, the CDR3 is TGTGCCATCAGACAGGGAATTGATGGCTACACCTTC.

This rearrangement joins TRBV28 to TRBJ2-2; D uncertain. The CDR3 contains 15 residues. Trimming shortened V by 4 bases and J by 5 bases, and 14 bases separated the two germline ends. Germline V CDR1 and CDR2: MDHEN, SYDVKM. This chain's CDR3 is CASSWGRAQTGELFF. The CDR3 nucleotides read TGTGCCAGCAGTTGGGGTCGAGCCCAGACCGGGGAGCTGTTTTTT.

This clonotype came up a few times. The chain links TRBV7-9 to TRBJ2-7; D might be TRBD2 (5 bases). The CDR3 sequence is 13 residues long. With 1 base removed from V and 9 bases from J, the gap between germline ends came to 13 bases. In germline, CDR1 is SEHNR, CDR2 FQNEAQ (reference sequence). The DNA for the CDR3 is TGTGCCAGCAGCTTAGACGGACTTACGGGGCAGTACTTC. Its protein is CASSLDGLTGQYF.

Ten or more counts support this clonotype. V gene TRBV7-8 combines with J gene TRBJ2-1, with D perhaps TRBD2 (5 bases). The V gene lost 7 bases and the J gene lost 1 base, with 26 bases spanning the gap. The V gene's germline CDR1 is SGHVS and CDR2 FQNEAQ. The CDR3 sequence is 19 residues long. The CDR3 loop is CASIPRWAGGRDSYNEQFF. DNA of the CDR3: TGTGCCAGCATCCCCAGGTGGGCAGGAGGAAGGGATTCCTACAATGAGCAGTTCTTC.

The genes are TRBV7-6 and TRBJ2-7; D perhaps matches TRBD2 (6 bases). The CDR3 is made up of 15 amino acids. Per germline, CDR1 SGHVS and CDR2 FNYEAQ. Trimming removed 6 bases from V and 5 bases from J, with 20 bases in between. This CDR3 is CASSFKPGLGDEQYF. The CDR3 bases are TGTGCCAGCAGTTTCAAACCGGGACTTGGGGACGAGCAGTACTTC.

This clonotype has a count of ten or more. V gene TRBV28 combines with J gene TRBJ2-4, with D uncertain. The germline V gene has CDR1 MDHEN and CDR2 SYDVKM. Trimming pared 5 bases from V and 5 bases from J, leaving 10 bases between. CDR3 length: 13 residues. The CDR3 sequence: CASSPNNQNIQYF. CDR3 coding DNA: TGTGCCAGCAGTCCAAATAACCAAAACATTCAGTACTTC.

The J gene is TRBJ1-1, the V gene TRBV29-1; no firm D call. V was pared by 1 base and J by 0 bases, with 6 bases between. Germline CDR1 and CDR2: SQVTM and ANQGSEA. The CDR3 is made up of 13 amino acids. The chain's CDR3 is CSVEGRMNTEAFF. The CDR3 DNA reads TGCAGCGTTGAAGGACGGATGAACACTGAAGCTTTCTTT.

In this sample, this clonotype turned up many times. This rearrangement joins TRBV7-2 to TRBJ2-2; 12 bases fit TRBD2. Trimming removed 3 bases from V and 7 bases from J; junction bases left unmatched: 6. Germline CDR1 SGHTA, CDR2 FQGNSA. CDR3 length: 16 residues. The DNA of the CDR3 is TGTGCCAGCAGCTTGGTACTAGCGGGAGGCCACGGGGAGCTGTTTTTT. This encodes CASSLVLAGGHGELFF.

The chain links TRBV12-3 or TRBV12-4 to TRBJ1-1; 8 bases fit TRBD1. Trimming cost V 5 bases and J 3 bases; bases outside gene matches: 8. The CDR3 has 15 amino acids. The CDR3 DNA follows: TGTGCCAGCAGTCGAGGACAGGGTGCGGACACTGAAGCTTTCTTT. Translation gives CASSRGQGADTEAFF.

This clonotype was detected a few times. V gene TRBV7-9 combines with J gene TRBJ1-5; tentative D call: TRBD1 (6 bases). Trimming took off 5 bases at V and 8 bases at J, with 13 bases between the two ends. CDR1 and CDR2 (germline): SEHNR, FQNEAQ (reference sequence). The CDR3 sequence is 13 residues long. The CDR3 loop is CASSTYRAEPQHF. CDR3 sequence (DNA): TGTGCCAGCAGCACCTACAGGGCTGAGCCCCAGCATTTT.

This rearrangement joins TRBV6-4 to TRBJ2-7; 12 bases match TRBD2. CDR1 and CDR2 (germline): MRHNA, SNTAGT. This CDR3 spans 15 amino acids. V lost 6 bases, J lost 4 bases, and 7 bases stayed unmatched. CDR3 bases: TGTGCCAGCAGCCAGACTAGCGGGGGAGGTTACGAGCAGTACTTC. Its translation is CASSQTSGGGYEQYF.

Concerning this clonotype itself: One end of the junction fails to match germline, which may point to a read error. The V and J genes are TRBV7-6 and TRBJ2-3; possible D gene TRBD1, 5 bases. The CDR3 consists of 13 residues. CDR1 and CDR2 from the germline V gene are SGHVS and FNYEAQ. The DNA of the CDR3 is TGTGCTAGCAGCAGGGTCATCACAGATACGCAGTATTTT. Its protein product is CASSRVITDTQYF.

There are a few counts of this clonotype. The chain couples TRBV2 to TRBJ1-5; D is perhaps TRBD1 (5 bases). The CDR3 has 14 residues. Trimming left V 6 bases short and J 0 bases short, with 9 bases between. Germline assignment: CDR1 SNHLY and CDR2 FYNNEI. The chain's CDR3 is CASRGTASNQPQHF. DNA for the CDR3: TGTGCCAGCAGAGGGACGGCTAGCAATCAGCCCCAGCATTTT.

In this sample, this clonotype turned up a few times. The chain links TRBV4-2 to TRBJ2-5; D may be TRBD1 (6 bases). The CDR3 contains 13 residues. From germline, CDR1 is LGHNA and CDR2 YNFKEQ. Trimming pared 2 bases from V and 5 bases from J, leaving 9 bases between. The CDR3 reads CASSQRGSETQYF. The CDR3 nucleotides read TGTGCCAGCAGCCAAAGGGGGTCCGAGACCCAGTACTTC.

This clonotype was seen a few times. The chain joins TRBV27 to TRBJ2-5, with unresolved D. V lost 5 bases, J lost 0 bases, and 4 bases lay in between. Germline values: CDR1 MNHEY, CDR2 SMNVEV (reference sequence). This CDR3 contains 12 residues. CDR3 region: CASSDHQETQYF. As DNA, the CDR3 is TGTGCCAGCAGTGACCACCAAGAGACCCAGTACTTC.

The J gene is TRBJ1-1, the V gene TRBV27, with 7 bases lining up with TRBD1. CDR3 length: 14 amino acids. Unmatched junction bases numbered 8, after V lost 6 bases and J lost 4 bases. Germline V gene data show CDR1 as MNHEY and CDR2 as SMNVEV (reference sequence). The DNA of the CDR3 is TGTGCCAGCAGGGCACAGGGGCGGGGCACTGAAGCTTTCTTT. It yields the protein CASRAQGRGTEAFF.

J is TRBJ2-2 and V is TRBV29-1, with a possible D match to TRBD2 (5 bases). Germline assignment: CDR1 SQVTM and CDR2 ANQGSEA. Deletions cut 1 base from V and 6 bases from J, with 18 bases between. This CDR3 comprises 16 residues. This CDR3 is CSVEGPPDSRAGELFF. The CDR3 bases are TGCAGCGTTGAAGGCCCACCCGACTCGAGGGCCGGGGAGCTGTTTTTT.

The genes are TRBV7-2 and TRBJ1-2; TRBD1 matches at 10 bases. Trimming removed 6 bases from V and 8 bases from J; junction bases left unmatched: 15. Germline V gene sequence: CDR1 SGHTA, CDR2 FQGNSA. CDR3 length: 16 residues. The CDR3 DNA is TGTGCCAGCAGACTGACAGGGGGCGAGGCTTTAGGGGGCTACACCTTC. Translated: CASRLTGGEALGGYTF.

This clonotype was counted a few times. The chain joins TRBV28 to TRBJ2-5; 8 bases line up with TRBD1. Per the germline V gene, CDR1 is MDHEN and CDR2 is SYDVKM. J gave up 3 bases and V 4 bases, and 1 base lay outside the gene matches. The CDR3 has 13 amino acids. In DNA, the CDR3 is TGTGCCAGCAGTTCGACAGGGGAAGAGACCCAGTACTTC. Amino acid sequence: CASSSTGEETQYF.

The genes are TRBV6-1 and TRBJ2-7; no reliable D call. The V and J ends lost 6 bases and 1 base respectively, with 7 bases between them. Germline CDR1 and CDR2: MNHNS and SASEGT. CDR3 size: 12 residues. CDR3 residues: CASRPASYEQYF. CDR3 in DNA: TGTGCCAGCAGACCGGCTTCCTACGAGCAGTACTTC.

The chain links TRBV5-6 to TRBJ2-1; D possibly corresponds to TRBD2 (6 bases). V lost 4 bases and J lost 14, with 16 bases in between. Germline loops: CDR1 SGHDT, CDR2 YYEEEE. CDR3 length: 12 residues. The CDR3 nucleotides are TGTGCCAGCAGCACGCCGGGACTCACCGAGTTCTTC. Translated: CASSTPGLTEFF.